The 15 T cell receptor beta chains listed next were all sequenced from one sample in a study of T cell repertoires in cytomegalovirus infection. TCRdb recomputed calls from the reads with MiXCR, one row per CDR3 protein. Among under 300,000 distinct CDR3 sequences listed, over 15% were seen once. Input material: CD8+ T cells from PBMCs. Receptors were obtained from a human donor in good health (CMV status not recorded). Some clones in this sample may be carry-over from other donors' samples.

This clonotype was counted many times. V is TRBV7-8 and J is TRBJ2-1; D gene uncertain. CDR3 size: 11 residues. V was shortened by 6 bases and J by 6 bases, with 6 bases between the two germline ends. CDR1 is SGHVS and CDR2 is FQNEAQ in the germline V gene. Here the CDR3 reads CASSLSNEQFF. CDR3 DNA: TGTGCCAGCAGTTTGAGCAATGAGCAGTTCTTC.

This clonotype was detected many times. The chain links TRBV7-2 to TRBJ2-2, with no clear D. Germline V gene data show CDR1 as SGHTA and CDR2 as FQGNSA. The CDR3 totals 14 residues. Trimming left V 1 base short and J 5 bases short, with 8 bases between. CDR3 nucleotides: TGTGCCAGCAGCTTAGATCCACGAACCGGGGAGCTGTTTTTT. It encodes CASSLDPRTGELFF.

This clonotype was found many times. This sequence joins TRBV7-6 and TRBJ1-2; 7 bases are a match to TRBD1. This CDR3 is built from 15 residues. The V segment lost 5 bases and the J segment 4 bases; nucleotides outside the gene matches: 10. Germline loops: CDR1 SGHVS, CDR2 FNYEAQ. The CDR3 loop is CASSQATGSSYGYTF. In nucleotides, the CDR3 is TGTGCCAGCAGCCAAGCGACAGGGAGTAGCTATGGCTACACCTTC.

This clonotype was observed many times. The V gene is TRBV7-2, the J gene TRBJ2-7; 9 bases map to TRBD1. Germline CDR1 reads SGHTA; CDR2 reads FQGNSA. V trimming: 1 base; J trimming: 5 bases; junction bases outside the gene matches: 6. CDR3 length: 15 amino acids. CDR3: CASSLVTGGVHEQYF. In DNA form, the CDR3 reads TGTGCCAGCAGCTTAGTGACAGGGGGGGTCCACGAGCAGTACTTC.

This clonotype was observed many times. The V and J genes are TRBV6-6 and TRBJ2-3; the D gene is possibly TRBD2 (5 bases). V was shortened by 2 bases and J by 2 bases, with 14 bases between the two germline ends. The CDR3 contains 16 residues. Germline-derived CDR1 and CDR2 are MNHNY and SVGAGI (reference sequence). The CDR3 nucleotides are TGTGCCAGCAGTTACCCGGACGAGCGGCTCACAGATACGCAGTATTTT. Amino acid sequence: CASSYPDERLTDTQYF.

The rearrangement links TRBV7-6 to TRBJ2-1; 7 bases align to TRBD1. Germline V gives CDR1 SGHVS, CDR2 FNYEAQ. The CDR3 sequence is 16 residues long. V shed 4 bases, J shed 5 bases, and the junction held 11 bases outside the gene matches. The CDR3 sequence is CASSYQGTARNNEQFF. The CDR3 coding sequence is TGTGCCAGCAGCTATCAAGGGACAGCTCGGAACAATGAGCAGTTCTTC.

This clonotype was counted many times. The genes are TRBV7-2 and TRBJ2-1, with a weak D call TRBD1 (6 bases). The V end lost 5 bases, the J end lost 3 bases, and 17 bases lay between the germline ends. CDR1 SGHTA and CDR2 FQGNSA come from the germline V gene. The CDR3 consists of 16 residues. CDR3 bases: TGTGCCAGCAGCCCGCTCCAGGGGCGCCACTACAATGAGCAGTTCTTC. It is translated as CASSPLQGRHYNEQFF.

This clonotype was counted once. The rearrangement links TRBV11-2 to TRBJ1-2, with TRBD1 matching over 7 bases. V shed 4 bases and J 4 bases; nucleotides not matched to a gene: 9. This CDR3 is built from 15 residues. From germline, CDR1 is SGHAT and CDR2 FQNNGV. CDR3 residues: CASSSPTGPPYGYTF. The CDR3 coding sequence is TGTGCCAGCAGCTCACCGACAGGGCCCCCCTATGGCTACACCTTC.

There are many counts of this clonotype. The chain is built from TRBV7-9 and TRBJ1-1; 10 bases align to TRBD1. The V gene's germline CDR1 is SEHNR and CDR2 FQNEAQ (reference sequence). The trim removed 8 bases at V and 10 bases at J, leaving 7 bases unmatched. This CDR3 is built from 12 residues. Here the CDR3 DNA reads TGTGCCAGCCGTGCCGACAGGGGGCTAGCTTTCTTT. Translation: CASRADRGLAFF. The full variable domain, rest sourced from reference TRBV7-9 and TRBJ1-1, is DTGVSQNPRHKITKRGQNVTFRCDPISEHNRLYWYRQTLGQGPEFLTYFQNEAQLEKSRLLSDRFSAERPKGSFSTLEIQRTEQGDSAMYLCASRADRGLAFFGQGTRLTVV.

This clonotype was recorded many times. The genes are TRBV12-3 or TRBV12-4 and TRBJ2-4, with TRBD2 matching over 8 bases. The V and J ends lost 3 bases and 6 bases, in that order; junction bases with no gene match: 10. The CDR3 totals 16 residues. CDR3 residues: CASSFYGGAPTNIQYF. The DNA of the CDR3 is TGTGCCAGCAGTTTCTACGGGGGGGCCCCAACAAACATTCAGTACTTC.

The CDR3 sequence: CASSVTGLVKDTQYF. DNA of the CDR3: TGTGCCAGCAGTGTAACGGGACTAGTAAAAGATACGCAGTATTTT. The genes are TRBV28 and TRBJ2-3, with 8 bases that match TRBD2. Germline V gene lookup returns CDR1 MDHEN and CDR2 SYDVKM. The CDR3 totals 15 residues. V gave up 5 bases and J gave up 5 bases; unmatched junction bases: 9.

This clonotype was counted a few times. The rearrangement joins TRBV5-1 to TRBJ2-1; D perhaps matches TRBD2 (5 bases). CDR3 size: 16 residues. The V and J ends lost 0 bases and 6 bases respectively, with 16 bases between them. Germline CDR1 reads SGHRS; CDR2 reads YFSETQ. The CDR3 spells CASSLAVGREGNEQFF. The CDR3 DNA reads TGCGCCAGCAGCTTGGCCGTTGGACGCGAGGGCAATGAGCAGTTCTTC. The full variable domain, completed using reference TRBV5-1 and TRBJ2-1, is KAGVTQTPRYLIKTRGQQVTLSCSPISGHRSVSWYQQTPGQGLQFLFEYFSETQRNKGNFPGRFSGRQFSNSRSEMNVSTLELGDSALYLCASSLAVGREGNEQFFGPGTRLTVL.

This clonotype was seen a few times. This rearrangement joins TRBV6-6 to TRBJ1-1; no firm D call. CDR1 is MNHNY and CDR2 is SVGAGI in the germline V gene (reference sequence). The V and J ends lost 2 bases and 0 bases respectively, with 16 bases between them. The CDR3 covers 17 residues. The CDR3 DNA sequence: TGTGCCAGCAGTTACGTGGAGGGCCTAGCTATGAACACTGAAGCTTTCTTT. As protein: CASSYVEGLAMNTEAFF.

CDR3 bases: TGTGCCAGCAGTCCCAAGTCGGGGGGGGCCGTGTTGAACATTCAGTACTTC. Its protein product is CASSPKSGGAVLNIQYF. V and J are TRBV2 and TRBJ2-4, with 8 bases identical to TRBD2. The CDR3 has 17 amino acids. V shed 5 bases and J 7 bases; nucleotides not matched to a gene: 16. Germline V gives CDR1 SNHLY, CDR2 FYNNEI.

The chain links TRBV4-2 to TRBJ1-2, with D possibly TRBD1 on 6 matching bases. The V and J ends lost 0 bases and 8 bases respectively, with 16 bases between them. CDR1 and CDR2 (germline): LGHNA, YNFKEQ. This CDR3 region has 15 residues. CDR3 sequence (DNA): TGTGCCAGCAGCCAAGATCTGGACAGCGTGGCCGGCTACACCTTC. Amino acid sequence: CASSQDLDSVAGYTF.